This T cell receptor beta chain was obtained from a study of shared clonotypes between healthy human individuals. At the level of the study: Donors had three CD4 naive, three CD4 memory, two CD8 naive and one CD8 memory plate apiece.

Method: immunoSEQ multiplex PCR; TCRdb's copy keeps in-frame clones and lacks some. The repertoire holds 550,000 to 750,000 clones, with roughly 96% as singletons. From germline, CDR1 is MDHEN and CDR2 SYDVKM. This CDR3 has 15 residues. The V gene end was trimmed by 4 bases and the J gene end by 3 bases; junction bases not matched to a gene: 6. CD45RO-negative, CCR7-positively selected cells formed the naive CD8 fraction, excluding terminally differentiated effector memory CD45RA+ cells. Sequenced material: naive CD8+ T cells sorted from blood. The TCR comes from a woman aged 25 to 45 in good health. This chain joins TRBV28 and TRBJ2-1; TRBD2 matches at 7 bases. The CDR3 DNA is TGTGCCAGCAGTTCGACTAGCAATGTCTACAATGAGCAGTTCTTC. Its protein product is CASSSTSNVYNEQFF.